This T cell receptor (beta chain) originates from a study of T-cell memory formation after mild COVID-19 (dated by TCRdb to the early 2020s). In terms of the full investigation: TCR sequence clusters from the two donors were largely donor specific. T-cell clones expanding and contracting after mild COVID-19 in a couple of donors were tracked by longitudinal TCRalpha and TCRbeta repertoire sequencing. Two young, previously healthy adult volunteers made up the cohort, one male and one female. Study-wide findings and limitations: Contracting CD4+ clones were found mainly in CM and EM memory subsets, while CD8+ clones were enriched in EMRA. SARS-CoV-2 specificity was not confirmed for the second-wave clones peaking on day 37. Some responding clones were detected in pre-infection memory, suggesting pre-existing cross-reactive memory T cells joined the SARS-CoV-2 response. Clones that contracted from day 15 to 85 showed balanced CD4/CD8 phenotypes, whereas a second wave of clones that expanded from day 15 to 37 leaned towards CD4+. The study included only two mild cases, and larger cohorts that include severe cases with pre-infection samples were judged to be necessary.

Ficoll-Paque density gradient centrifugation was the method used to isolate PBMCs. In this sample, this clonotype turned up a few times. Which antigen it targets is not known. Base qualities are not at hand, and no much larger clone is one base apart. The CDR3 covers 14 residues, taking in both the cysteine and the phenylalanine. Only the CDR3 region is kept as DNA, spanning 42 bases read in frame from base 1. V gives up 7 bases and J gives up 0 bases, and the segment between their germline ends measures 9 bases. The instrument given in TCRdb is Illumina NovaSeq 6000. TCRalpha and TCRbeta cDNA libraries were built by 5'RACE with constant-segment primers, adding sample barcodes and unique molecular identifiers. RNA was extracted from every sample with Trizol reagent. Libraries were amplified in two PCR steps, with a second sample barcode and Illumina TruSeq adapters added in the second step. Sequencing of the libraries was done on an Illumina NovaSeq, producing 2 x 150 bp paired-end reads. The study's own analysis went as follows. Reads were demultiplexed and collapsed into UMI-guided consensus sequences with migec v1.2.7. Using mixcr v2.1.11, UMI consensuses were aligned to TRA and TRB V and J templates and then assembled into clonotypes. A clonotype was counted as expanded or contracted only if both edgeR and NoisET called the change significant, with noise models trained on biological replicates. edgeR calls used a false discovery rate-adjusted p below 0.01 and a log2 fold-change threshold of 1. As an exploratory analysis of dynamics, max-normalized trajectories of the 1000 most abundant clonotypes were examined by PCA with hierarchical clustering. Separately sequenced CD4+ and CD8+ repertoires were used to assign a CD4 or CD8 phenotype to each responding clone. TCRdb reprocessing: public reads trimmed at Q25 with fastp, clones called with MiXCR, in-frame beta chains kept. When rows share a CDR3 protein, they turn into one entry using the most common DNA and genes. The V and J calls here are based on TCRdb, not the publication. A total of 120,000 to 150,000 distinct CDR3 sequences appear in this sample, approximately 21% of them only once. About 2.1% of the sample is in the top ten clones.

The sequence was collected from an adult woman who had mild COVID-19 (a few samples of this study predate the infection). The sample titles of this study are shuffled in the database, so cell type and time point are left out; the donor was told from shared clones. Sequenced sample: PBMCs or a T cell subset sorted from them (not recorded which). The receptor chain draws on TRBV12-3 or TRBV12-4 and TRBJ2-2; the D gene assignment is perhaps TRBD1 or TRBD2, with each matching 6 bases. The bases read TGTGCCAGCAAGGGGGAGGCGAACACCGGGGAGCTGTTTTTT. The encoded protein is CASKGEANTGELFF.